A selection of T cell receptor beta chains follows, all from one sample in a study of cytomegalovirus exposure and HLA in healthy donors. This table comes from immunoSEQ multiplex PCR, and its TCRdb copy is limited to in-frame clones, with some not included. The data hold about 140,000 clones, with around 87% observed a single time. Material: PBMCs. The receptors were sampled from a man younger than 35 in good health and CMV-seropositive. Each CDR3 is given with its conserved first and last residue. A D gene is named only where the DNA matches it firmly. Where a row states a size, it is once, few, many or the class of an expanded clone; other rows omit it.

D	J	size	V	DNA	CDR3
TRBD2	TRBJ2-2	once	TRBV11-3	TGTGCCAGCAGCTCCCCAGCGGGAGAGGGCACCGGGGAGCTGTTTTTT	CASSSPAGEGTGELFF
TRBD2	TRBJ2-3	NA	TRBV5-4	TGTGCCAGCAGCCCGGGACTAGCGGGGGAAACGCAGTATTTT	CASSPGLAGETQYF
TRBD1	TRBJ2-1	NA	TRBV7-9	TGTGCCAGCAGCTCTCGGACAGGGCAAATCTCCTACAATGAGCAGTTCTTC	CASSSRTGQISYNEQFF
NA	TRBJ2-4	NA	TRBV6-1	TGTGCCAGCAGTGACTTTCTAAAAACCATTCAGTACTTC	CASSDFLKTIQYF
NA	TRBJ1-2	NA	TRBV30	TGTGCCTGGAGTGTTCAGGTCGGCAACTATGGCTACACCTTC	CAWSVQVGNYGYTF
TRBD2	TRBJ2-1	NA	TRBV2	TGTGCCAGCAGGGGACTAGCGGGCCTGGGGGAGCAGTTCTTC	CASRGLAGLGEQFF
TRBD1	TRBJ2-5	NA	TRBV19	TGTGCCAGTTCCTCGAACCCATTCAGGGGGCCAGGGGAGACCCAGTACTTC	CASSSNPFRGPGETQYF
TRBD2	TRBJ2-3	NA	TRBV6-5	TGTGCCAGCTCGGGGGGACTAGGCTATACGCAGTATTTT	CASSGGLGYTQYF
TRBD1	TRBJ1-4	NA	TRBV2	TGTGCCAGCAGTGGCCAGGGGGCAGCTAATGAAAAACTGTTTTTT	CASSGQGAANEKLFF
NA	TRBJ1-3	NA	TRBV7-3	TGTGCCAGCAGCAACCCCGGGGAGGGAAACTCTGGAAACACCATATATTTT	CASSNPGEGNSGNTIYF
TRBD2	TRBJ2-1	once	TRBV5-1	TGCGCCAGCAGCTTGGCCGGCGGATCTAGCGGGAGTTTCAACAATGAGCAGTTCTTC	CASSLAGGSSGSFNNEQFF
NA	TRBJ1-2	few	TRBV7-7	TGTGCTTCCGGGGGGCTGGGCTATGGCTACACCTTC	CASGGLGYGYTF
NA	TRBJ1-2	NA	TRBV6-5	TGTGCCAGCAGTTACGCCGGCTATGGCTACACCTTC	CASSYAGYGYTF
TRBD1	TRBJ1-1	NA	TRBV6-5	TGTGCCAGCACCGTTCAGGGGGGCACTGAAGCTTTCTTT	CASTVQGGTEAFF
TRBD1	TRBJ1-2	NA	TRBV9	TGTGCCAGCAGCGCTTTGGGACAGATCTATGGCTACACCTTC	CASSALGQIYGYTF
TRBD1	TRBJ1-2	NA	TRBV29-1	TGCAGCGCCGCCGGCGGGGACAGAGGCTACTATGGCTACACCTTC	CSAAGGDRGYYGYTF
NA	TRBJ2-1	NA	TRBV27	TGTGCCAGCAGTTTTTTTCGTCTATCCCCCAATGAGCAGTTCTTC	CASSFFRLSPNEQFF
NA	TRBJ2-3	NA	TRBV6-5	TGTGCCAGCAGTTACGCGGGGCGCCACACAGATACGCAGTATTTT	CASSYAGRHTDTQYF
TRBD2	TRBJ2-7	NA	TRBV28	TGTGCCAGCAGACGAGCGGGATTAAAGGACTACGAGCAGTACTTC	CASRRAGLKDYEQYF
TRBD1	TRBJ2-2	NA	TRBV15	TGTGCCACCAGCGCACCCCCCGGGACAGGGGGCACCGGGGAGCTGTTTTTT	CATSAPPGTGGTGELFF
NA	TRBJ1-2	NA	TRBV5-4	TGTGCCAGCAGCTCGTTTGGTAGCTATGGCTACACCTTC	CASSSFGSYGYTF
NA	TRBJ2-1	few	TRBV7-3	TGTGCCAGCAGCTTAACGACCGGCAGGGTTACCTACAATGAGCAGTTCTTC	CASSLTTGRVTYNEQFF
NA	TRBJ2-3	NA	TRBV10-2	TGCGCCAGCAGTGAGTGGCGGAGCACAGATACGCAGTATTTT	CASSEWRSTDTQYF
NA	TRBJ2-1	once	TRBV7-3	TGTGCCAGCAGCTTTGCGGATACCTCCTACAATGAGCAGTTCTTC	CASSFADTSYNEQFF
NA	TRBJ2-7	once	TRBV11-2	TGTGCCAGCAGCTCCCGTAGGACAGTCTCCTACGAGCAGTACTTC	CASSSRRTVSYEQYF
TRBD1	TRBJ1-4	once	TRBV13	TGTGCCAGCAGCTTAGACTCCGGGACAGGGAATGAAAAACTGTTTTTT	CASSLDSGTGNEKLFF
TRBD2	TRBJ2-3	NA	TRBV5-6	TGTGCCAGCAGCTTCTGGCGGGGGACAGATACGCAGTATTTT	CASSFWRGTDTQYF
TRBD1	TRBJ1-1	once	TRBV7-3	TGTGCCAGCAGCTCACAGGGGCGGAACACTGAAGCTTTCTTT	CASSSQGRNTEAFF
NA	TRBJ1-1	once	TRBV6-6	TGTGCCAGCAGTTTACGACAGAACACTGAAGCTTTCTTT	CASSLRQNTEAFF
NA	TRBJ1-4	NA	TRBV19	TGTGCCAGTAGTATATCGGGATGGGTTGGAGAAAAACTGTTTTTT	CASSISGWVGEKLFF
NA	TRBJ2-1	NA	TRBV5-8	TGTGCCAGCAGCTTGTATCCCTACTCCTACAATGAGCAGTTCTTC	CASSLYPYSYNEQFF